Shown below are 20 T cell receptor beta chains from a single sample sequenced in a study of OX40 agonist ivuxolimab in advanced cancers. Only in-frame clones appear in the TCRdb table, and some are missing; sequencing was by immunoSEQ multiplex PCR. This table holds roughly 46,000 clones, 80% to 90% found once. The starting material was CD4+ or CD8+ T cells sorted from blood, obtained in a trial of the OX40 agonist ivuxolimab. These receptor sequences come from an adult with an advanced solid tumor such as melanoma, head and neck, liver or kidney cancer.

CDR3 in DNA: TGTGCCAGCAGCTTAGTAGAGTGGGGGCGTGGGGCCAACGTCCTGACTTTC. Amino acids: CASSLVEWGRGANVLTF. This sequence joins TRBV7-9 and TRBJ2-6; tentative D call: TRBD1 (6 bases). The CDR3 runs to 17 residues. Germline V gives CDR1 SEHNR, CDR2 FQNEAQ (reference sequence). V dropped 1 base and J dropped 3 bases, with 13 bases sitting between them.

CDR3 bases: TGTGCCAGCAGCTCGGACAGGGGCGGCTACACCTTC. As protein: CASSSDRGGYTF. The chain joins TRBV7-9 to TRBJ1-2; 9 bases fit TRBD1. J was trimmed by 8 bases and V by 4 bases; bases with no gene match: 2. This CDR3 has 12 residues. Germline loops: CDR1 SEHNR, CDR2 FQNEAQ (reference sequence).

This clone showed up just once. The chain couples TRBV5-1 to TRBJ1-1; TRBD1 matches 7 bases. V lost 3 bases and J lost 7; bases outside the gene matches: 6. Per the germline V gene, CDR1 is SGHRS and CDR2 is YFSETQ. The CDR3 is made up of 13 amino acids. The CDR3: CASSWTGSFEAFF. Written as DNA, the CDR3 is TGCGCCAGCAGCTGGACAGGTAGCTTTGAAGCTTTCTTT.

In its sample, this clone was seen a few times. The chain joins TRBV27 to TRBJ2-7, with 13 bases that match TRBD2. Germline lookup yields CDR1 MNHEY and CDR2 SMNVEV (reference sequence). The V and J ends lost 4 bases and 5 bases, in that order; junction bases with no gene match: 17. The CDR3 is made up of 19 amino acids. CDR3 in DNA: TGTGCCAGCAGTTCCCTGAGGACTAGCGGGGGCAGGGGACCGGACGAGCAGTACTTC. Translated: CASSSLRTSGGRGPDEQYF.

The chain couples TRBV4-3 to TRBJ2-7; 10 positions agree with TRBD1. The germline V gene has CDR1 LGHNA and CDR2 YSLEER. V dropped 1 base and J dropped 1; count of bases not matched to a gene: 1. The CDR3 covers 15 residues. The CDR3 loop reads CASSQGQGASYEQYF. The CDR3 DNA is TGCGCCAGCAGCCAAGGACAGGGGGCGTCCTACGAGCAGTACTTC.

The chain carries TRBV6-1 and TRBJ1-1; 8 bases map to TRBD1. Germline CDR1 is MNHNS and CDR2 is SASEGT. The CDR3 extends over 15 amino acids. The J segment lost 5 bases and the V segment lost 6 bases, leaving 11 bases of the junction unmatched. CDR3 sequence: CASRRTGTSATEAFF. DNA of the CDR3: TGTGCCAGCAGACGGACAGGGACGTCAGCTACTGAAGCTTTCTTT.

The rearrangement joins TRBV5-6 to TRBJ1-1; D gene ambiguous. Trimming left V 0 bases short and J 3 bases short, with 18 bases between. CDR3 length: 17 residues. From germline, CDR1 is SGHDT and CDR2 YYEEEE. The CDR3 DNA sequence: TGTGCCAGCAGCTTGGCCGGGTGGAGGACCAAGGACACTGAAGCTTTCTTT. As protein: CASSLAGWRTKDTEAFF.

This chain joins TRBV5-1 and TRBJ1-2; D uncertain. The CDR3 totals 12 residues. The germline V gene encodes CDR1 SGHRS and CDR2 YFSETQ. Trimming shortened V by 0 bases and J by 2 bases, and 2 bases separated the two germline ends. The CDR3, as DNA: TGCGCCAGCAGCTTGGCCAACTATGGCTACACCTTC. Its protein is CASSLANYGYTF.

A single count supports this clone. The chain has TRBV7-1 and TRBJ1-6; no reliable D call. TRBV7-1 is marked as an open reading frame, function uncertain. This CDR3 contains 13 residues. Deletions cut 4 bases from V and 10 bases from J, with 11 bases between. This CDR3 reads CASSLPYRSPLHF. In DNA, the CDR3 is TGTGCCAGCAGCTTACCCTATAGGTCACCCCTCCACTTT.

V is TRBV7-9 and J is TRBJ2-2, with a tentative D call TRBD1 (6 bases). V lost 6 bases, J lost 3 bases, and 14 bases lay in between. The germline V gene encodes CDR1 SEHNR and CDR2 FQNEAQ (reference sequence). The CDR3 is 15 residues long. CDR3 in amino acids: CASRLQGWDTGELFF. Here the CDR3 DNA reads TGTGCCAGCAGACTACAGGGATGGGACACCGGGGAGCTGTTTTTT.

This chain joins TRBV12-5 and TRBJ2-5; no definite D call. Trimming left V 0 bases short and J 0 bases short, with 11 bases between. Germline V gene data show CDR1 as LGHNT and CDR2 as FRNRAP. The CDR3 has 16 amino acids. CDR3: CASGLVLNSYQETQYF. CDR3 in DNA: TGTGCTAGTGGTTTGGTACTGAATTCGTACCAAGAGACCCAGTACTTC.

V is TRBV6-1 and J is TRBJ1-6; D perhaps matches TRBD1 (6 bases). CDR1 and CDR2 (germline): MNHNS, SASEGT. The CDR3 runs 15 residues. V was trimmed by 0 bases and J by 7 bases, leaving 10 bases between them. Here the CDR3 reads CASSEAGGWNSPLHF. Here the CDR3 DNA reads TGTGCCAGCAGTGAAGCTGGGGGCTGGAATTCACCCCTCCACTTT.

V is TRBV7-2 and J is TRBJ1-2, with a possible D match to TRBD1 (5 bases). Germline V gives CDR1 SGHTA, CDR2 FQGNSA. This CDR3 region has 13 residues. The germline V and J ends were trimmed by 5 bases and 2 bases, with 9 bases remaining between them. CDR3 nucleotides: TGTGCCAGCAGCCCGGACAAGAACTATGGCTACACCTTC. This encodes CASSPDKNYGYTF.

This clone has only a few counts. This rearrangement joins TRBV7-2 to TRBJ1-1; TRBD1 is a possible D gene (5 bases). Trimming took 4 bases from V and 5 from J, leaving 17 bases between them. Germline values: CDR1 SGHTA, CDR2 FQGNSA. The CDR3 is made up of 15 amino acids. CDR3: CASSSPGRARTEAFF. In nucleotides, the CDR3 is TGTGCCAGCAGCTCCCCGGGACGGGCAAGGACTGAAGCTTTCTTT.

The J gene is TRBJ2-5, the V gene TRBV6-6, with D tentatively TRBD1 (6 bases). The CDR3 runs 14 residues. Germline V CDR1 and CDR2: MNHNY, SVGAGI (reference sequence). Trimming stripped 10 bases from V and 1 base from J, with 16 bases between. The CDR3 here is CATSRVGGQETQYF. The CDR3 nucleotides are TGTGCCACCAGCAGAGTAGGGGGCCAAGAGACCCAGTACTTC.

As DNA, the CDR3 is TGTGCCAGCTCATCCGCCAGAACCACCTACGAGCAGTACTTC. It specifies CASSSARTTYEQYF. The chain carries TRBV18 and TRBJ2-7, with D hard to call. Germline V CDR1 and CDR2: KGHSH, LQKENI. Trimming left V 5 bases short and J 2 bases short, with 13 bases between. The CDR3 contains 14 residues.

This chain links TRBV7-3 with TRBJ1-6; D remains unclear. This CDR3 spans 13 amino acids. Trimming removed 2 bases from V and 10 bases from J, with 9 bases in between. Germline loops: CDR1 SGHTA, CDR2 FQGTGA. The DNA of the CDR3 is TGTGCCAGCAGCTTACCCTATAGGTCACCCCTCCACTTT. As protein: CASSLPYRSPLHF.

In nucleotides, the CDR3 is TGTGCTAGTGCTCCTTCACCGGGACAGCCCTACGAGCAGTACTTC. Protein: CASAPSPGQPYEQYF. This chain joins TRBV12-5 and TRBJ2-7; 7 positions agree with TRBD1. The CDR3 extends over 15 amino acids. The J segment lost 2 bases and the V segment lost 7 bases, leaving 11 bases of the junction unmatched. The germline CDR1 and CDR2 sequences are LGHNT and FRNRAP.

This chain uses TRBV6-5 with TRBJ1-1; D is uncertain. The CDR3 spans 14 residues. CDR1 and CDR2 (germline): MNHEY, SVGAGI. The V gene lost 2 bases and the J gene lost 1 base, with 8 bases spanning the gap. The CDR3 DNA follows: TGTGCCAGCAGTTACGTCAGCTGGAACACTGAAGCTTTCTTT. This encodes CASSYVSWNTEAFF.

The rearrangement joins TRBV5-6 to TRBJ1-4, with a possible D match to TRBD1 (5 bases). This CDR3 has 14 amino acids. Between the trimmed V and J ends, which lost 7 bases and 0 bases, there was a span of 10 bases. Germline CDR1 is SGHDT and CDR2 is YYEEEE. CDR3 DNA: TGTGCCAGCGACTCAGGGACAACTAATGAAAAACTGTTTTTT. This encodes CASDSGTTNEKLFF.